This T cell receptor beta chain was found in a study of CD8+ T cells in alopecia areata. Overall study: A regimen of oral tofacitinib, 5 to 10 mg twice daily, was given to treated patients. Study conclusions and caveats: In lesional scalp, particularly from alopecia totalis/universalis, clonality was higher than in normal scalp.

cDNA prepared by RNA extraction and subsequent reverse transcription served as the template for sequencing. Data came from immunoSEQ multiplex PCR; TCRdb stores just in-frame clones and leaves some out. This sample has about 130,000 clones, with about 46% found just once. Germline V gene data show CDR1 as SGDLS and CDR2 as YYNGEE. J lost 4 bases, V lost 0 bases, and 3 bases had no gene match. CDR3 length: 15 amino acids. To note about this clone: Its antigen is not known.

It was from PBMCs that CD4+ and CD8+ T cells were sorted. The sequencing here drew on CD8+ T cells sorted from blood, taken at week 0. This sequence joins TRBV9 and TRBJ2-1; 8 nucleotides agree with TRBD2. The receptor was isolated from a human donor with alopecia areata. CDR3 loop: CASSVGGGPYNEQFF. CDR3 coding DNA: TGTGCCAGCAGCGTAGGCGGGGGGCCTTACAATGAGCAGTTCTTC.